This TCR beta chain was identified in a study of Graves' ophthalmopathy and Graves' hyperthyroidism. On the study more broadly: The authors collected peripheral blood at initial diagnosis, before any treatment.

The authors amplified TCR beta CDR3 regions from RNA transcripts. HTBI primers primed a first-round RT-PCR, and a second-round multiplex PCR followed. TCRdb re-called the multiplex PCR reads with MiXCR, one entry per CDR3 protein. This table holds some 350,000 distinct CDR3 sequences, about 17% found once. This clonotype came up many times. Its target is unknown. Per germline, CDR1 KGHDR and CDR2 SFDVKD. This CDR3 spans 22 amino acids. The junction had 28 bases not matched to a gene; V was cut back by 6 bases and J by 5 bases. Study results and limitations: Most clonotypes expanded in thyroid above 0.001 frequency were present in blood too.

The sequenced material came from peripheral blood. V usage is TRBV24-1 and J usage is TRBJ2-5; the match to TRBD2 covers 11 bases. The source of this sequence is an adult woman with stable Graves' hyperthyroidism. The CDR3 loop reads CATSIKEGSFCPGLAASETQYF. The CDR3 DNA reads as TGTGCCACCAGTATCAAAGAGGGATCTTTTTGCCCGGGACTAGCGGCATCGGAGACCCAGTACTTC.